The 24 T cell receptor beta chains listed next were all sequenced from one sample in a study of glioma-infiltrating T cells. Using RNA template, CDR3s of TCR alpha and beta were amplified with iRepertoire arm-PCR. A single record per CDR3 protein comes from TCRdb applying MiXCR to the multiplex PCR reads. Among roughly 100,000 distinct CDR3 sequences listed, approximately 28% were seen once. The source material was glioma tissue, nonneoplastic brain tissue, or PBMCs (not recorded which). The receptors were gathered from a human donor with low-grade glioma or glioblastoma, undergoing nonglioma brain surgery, or in good health (not recorded which).

The CDR3 reads CATSPEGGTSRNTIYF. The CDR3 DNA follows: TGTGCCACCAGCCCAGAAGGGGGTACCTCGAGAAACACCATATATTTT. This chain links TRBV15 with TRBJ1-3, with a tentative D call TRBD1 (6 bases). Germline loops: CDR1 LNHNV, CDR2 YYDKDF (reference sequence). This CDR3 is 16 amino acids long. V lost 5 bases and J 5 bases, leaving 19 bases between the germline ends.

The chain links TRBV4-1 to TRBJ2-3, with 7 bases that match TRBD1. The V gene's germline CDR1 is MGHRA and CDR2 YSYEKL. The CDR3 runs 17 residues. Losses at the gene ends were 0 bases for V and 3 bases for J; bases not matched to a gene: 9. The CDR3 DNA is TGCGCCAGCAGCCAAGATACGGCACAGGGGAGAACAGATACGCAGTATTTT. Translation gives CASSQDTAQGRTDTQYF.

Note on this clonotype: A much larger clone sits a single nucleotide away, making a read error possible. V usage is TRBV6-6 and J usage is TRBJ1-2; 8 bases align to TRBD1. The germline V gene encodes CDR1 MNHNY and CDR2 SVGAGI (reference sequence). This CDR3 spans 14 amino acids. The CDR3 spells CAGSYEPGGVGYTF. CDR3 nucleotides: TGTGCCGGCAGTTACGAACCAGGGGGCGTTGGCTACACCTTC.

In this sample, this clonotype turned up once. This may be a read error: a much more frequent sequence differs by one nucleotide. The chain is built from TRBV28 and TRBJ2-5; D not resolved. V shed 2 bases and J shed 1 base, with 5 bases lying between them. Germline V gives CDR1 MDHEN, CDR2 SYDVKM. CDR3 length: 13 amino acids. This CDR3 reads CASSLLGQETQYF. In nucleotides, the CDR3 is TGTGCCAGCAGTTTACTGGGCCAAGAGACCCAGTACTTC. Filled out from reference TRBV28 and TRBJ2-5, the complete variable domain reads DVKVTQSSRYLVKRTGEKVFLECVQDMDHENMFWYRQDPGLGLRLIYFSYDVKMKEKGDIPEGYSVSREKKERFSLILESASTNQTSMYLCASSLLGQETQYFGPGTRLLVL.

At least ten counts were recorded for this clonotype. The V call is TRBV29-1, the J call TRBJ1-1; maybe TRBD1 (6 bases). Looked up from germline, CDR1 is SQVTM and CDR2 is ANQGSEA. V was cut by 0 bases and J by 8 bases, with 13 bases left in between. The CDR3 runs to 13 residues. Written as DNA, the CDR3 is TGCAGCGTTGAAGAGCTGACAGGTAGAGAAGCTTTCTTT. Its translation: CSVEELTGREAFF.

As for this clonotype: The junction departs from the called germline gene at one end, perhaps through a read error. The J gene is TRBJ2-5, the V gene TRBV7-2; 14 bases fit TRBD2. CDR1 SGHTA and CDR2 FQGNSA come from the germline V gene. The CDR3 length is 16 residues. This chain's CDR3 is CASSTPGLAGVETQYF. The CDR3 DNA sequence: TGTGCCAGCAGCACCCCGGGACTAGCGGGGGTGGAGACTCAGTACTTC.

As to this clonotype: Being one base from a much bigger clone, this may be a read error. The rearrangement uses TRBV7-2 and TRBJ1-2; D gene unclear. V lost 0 bases, J lost 9 bases, and 14 bases lay in between. The germline V gene encodes CDR1 SGHTA and CDR2 FQGNSA. CDR3 length: 14 amino acids. CDR3 nucleotide sequence: TGTGCCAGCAGCTTAGCGCGGGTTGCTTATAGCTACACCTTC. Protein product: CASSLARVAYSYTF. The full variable domain, completed using reference TRBV7-2 and TRBJ1-2, is GAGVSQSPSNKVTEKGKDVELRCDPISGHTALYWYRQSLGQGLEFLIYFQGNSAPDKSGLPSDRFSAERTGGSVSTLTIQRTQQEDSAVYLCASSLARVAYSYTFGSGTRLTVV.

At least ten counts were recorded for this clonotype. V is TRBV28 and J is TRBJ1-1; possible D gene TRBD1, 6 bases. The CDR3 totals 15 residues. The V and J ends lost 8 bases and 2 bases respectively, with 18 bases between them. In germline, CDR1 is MDHEN, CDR2 SYDVKM. CDR3 in DNA: TGTGCCAGCGGGGGGGGCGGGGCCGCAAACACTGAAGCTTTCTTT. Protein product: CASGGGGAANTEAFF.

This clonotype was observed at least ten times. The chain recombines TRBV7-9 with TRBJ1-2, with 7 bases aligning to TRBD1. The CDR3 has 14 amino acids. J gave up 0 bases and V 5 bases, and 3 bases lay outside the gene matches. CDR1 and CDR2 (germline): SEHNR, FQNEAQ (reference sequence). The DNA for the CDR3 is TGTGCCAGCAGCCACACAGGGGCTAACTATGGCTACACCTTC. Translating it yields CASSHTGANYGYTF.

At least ten counts were recorded for this clonotype. The chain couples TRBV27 to TRBJ1-1; maybe TRBD1 (5 bases). Per germline, CDR1 MNHEY and CDR2 SMNVEV (reference sequence). This CDR3 is built from 15 residues. V lost 1 base and J lost 7, with 16 bases in between. CDR3 coding DNA: TGTGCCAGCAGTTTATATTCCGGGACGGTTTTTGAAGCTTTCTTT. Translated, it gives CASSLYSGTVFEAFF.

On this clonotype: Being one base from a much bigger clone, this may be a read error. CDR3 amino acids: CAISDTSGGLPDTQYF. For the CDR3, the DNA is TGTGCCATCAGTGACACTAGCGGGGGGCTCCCAGATACGCAGTATTTT. The V call is TRBV10-3, the J call TRBJ2-3, with TRBD2 matching 12 bases. From germline, CDR1 is ENHRY and CDR2 SYGVKD. The CDR3 is 16 residues long. The junction had 5 bases not matched to a gene; V was cut back by 3 bases and J by 4 bases.

This clonotype was recorded many times. The rearrangement uses TRBV20-1 and TRBJ1-5; unclear D gene. The length of the CDR3 is 15 residues. Looked up from germline, CDR1 is DFQATT and CDR2 is SNEGSKA (reference sequence). V lost 1 base and J 2 bases, leaving 12 bases between the germline ends. The DNA for the CDR3 is TGCAGTGCTAGAGCATTAAGGGCCGGCAATCAGCCCCAGCATTTT. Translating it yields CSARALRAGNQPQHF.

A note on this clonotype: This could be a read error, since a much larger clone is one nucleotide away. The rearrangement uses TRBV12-3 or TRBV12-4 and TRBJ2-7, with D perhaps being TRBD1 or TRBD2 (6 bases each). The CDR3 totals 14 residues. V was clipped by 3 bases and J by 6 bases, with 15 bases between them. The CDR3 DNA sequence: TGTGCCAGCAGTTTCACCGGGGGCGAAGTCGAGCAGTACTTC. Its translation is CASSFTGGEVEQYF.

On this clonotype: Since a much larger clone is just one base distant, this may be a read error. V gene TRBV18 combines with J gene TRBJ1-1; D remains ambiguous. CDR1 and CDR2 (germline): KGHSH, LQKENI. CDR3 length: 13 residues. The CDR3 DNA is TGTGCCAGCTCACCCCAGCGAAACACTGAAGCTTTGTTT. This translates into CASSPQRNTEALF.

The rearrangement joins TRBV7-9 to TRBJ1-1, with a tentative D call TRBD1 (6 bases). The V gene lost 5 bases and the J gene lost 0 bases, with 7 bases spanning the gap. The CDR3 runs 13 residues. CDR1 is SEHNR, CDR2 FQNEAQ, per germline (reference sequence). CDR3 in DNA: TGTGCCAGCAGCAAGGGGGTGAACACTGAAGCTTTCTTT. It translates to CASSKGVNTEAFF.

In the case of this clonotype: A much larger clone lies a single base off, so this may be a read error. The CDR3 is CSAEDLVRNEQFF. CDR3 in DNA: TGCAGTGCCGAGGACCTGGTCAGGAATGAGCAGTTCTTC. The rearrangement uses TRBV20-1 and TRBJ2-1; D ambiguous. Germline CDR1 DFQATT, CDR2 SNEGSKA (reference sequence). V lost 6 bases, J lost 7 bases, and 16 bases lay in between. This CDR3 contains 13 residues.

CDR3 DNA: TGTGCCAGCAGCTTCCAGGGGGCAAATTCACCCCTCCACTTT. Translated, it gives CASSFQGANSPLHF. The gene calls are TRBV13 and TRBJ1-6; 8 bases agree with TRBD1. CDR3 size: 14 residues. V lost 3 bases to trimming and J lost 7 bases; unmatched junction nucleotides: 2. Looked up from germline, CDR1 is PRHDT and CDR2 is FYEKMQ (reference sequence). Filled out from reference TRBV13 and TRBJ1-6, the complete variable domain reads AAGVIQSPRHLIKEKRETATLKCYPIPRHDTVYWYQQGPGQDPQFLISFYEKMQSDKGSIPDRFSAQQFSDYHSELNMSSLELGDSALYFCASSFQGANSPLHFGNGTRLTVT.

This clonotype was counted between two and nine times. The J gene is TRBJ2-7, the V gene TRBV2; D not certain. Trimming stripped 3 bases from V and 2 bases from J, with 11 bases between. CDR1 and CDR2 from the germline V gene are SNHLY and FYNNEI. The CDR3 spans 14 residues. CDR3 amino acids: CASSDLSVPYEQYF. The CDR3 nucleotides are TGTGCCAGCAGTGATCTCAGCGTACCCTACGAGCAGTACTTC.

This clonotype was detected many times. The genes are TRBV27 and TRBJ1-5, with 7 bases aligning to TRBD1. Losses at the gene ends were 6 bases for V and 6 bases for J; bases not matched to a gene: 14. This CDR3 has 16 amino acids. CDR1 MNHEY and CDR2 SMNVEV come from the germline V gene (reference sequence). The CDR3 DNA follows: TGTGCCAGCAGCGTTACGGGAGGGGGCTGGGGTCAGCCCCAGCATTTT. Its protein is CASSVTGGGWGQPQHF.

The chain is built from TRBV5-4 and TRBJ2-1; 13 nucleotides match TRBD2. Unmatched junction bases numbered 3, after V lost 6 bases and J lost 6 bases. Germline-derived CDR1 and CDR2 are SGHNT and YYREEE (reference sequence). CDR3 length equals 14 residues. The CDR3 bases are TGTGCCAGCACACTAGCGGGGGGGGTCAATGAGCAGTTCTTC. It encodes CASTLAGGVNEQFF.

V usage is TRBV5-6 and J usage is TRBJ2-1; D possibly corresponds to TRBD2 (7 bases). The CDR3 has 15 amino acids. The V gene lost 1 base and the J gene lost 2 bases, with 10 bases spanning the gap. Germline V lookup: CDR1 SGHDT, CDR2 YYEEEE. CDR3 DNA: TGTGCCAGCAGCTTGTTGCGGGGGCCCTACAATGAGCAGTTCTTC. Protein sequence: CASSLLRGPYNEQFF.

The gene calls are TRBV4-2 and TRBJ2-7; tentatively, D is TRBD2 (6 bases). The V gene lost 0 bases and the J gene lost 5 bases, with 14 bases spanning the gap. The germline V gene encodes CDR1 LGHNA and CDR2 YNFKEQ. The CDR3 runs to 15 residues. This CDR3 reads CASSQDRRDVDEQYF. The CDR3 nucleotides are TGTGCCAGCAGCCAAGATAGGCGGGATGTGGACGAGCAGTACTTC.

This clonotype was observed a few times. The rearrangement joins TRBV18 to TRBJ2-7; D gene uncertain. The CDR3 is 15 amino acids. The V end was cut by 0 bases, the J end by 6 bases, with 15 bases between. CDR1 and CDR2 from the germline V gene are KGHSH and LQKENI. CDR3: CASSPPSIDNGEQYF. The CDR3 coding sequence is TGTGCCAGCTCACCACCCTCTATAGACAATGGCGAGCAGTACTTC.

This clonotype was recorded at least ten times. The chain couples TRBV19 to TRBJ2-1, with D possibly being TRBD1 (6 bases). The CDR3 is 15 amino acids. V shed 3 bases and J shed 4 bases, with 13 bases lying between them. CDR1 LNHDA and CDR2 SQIVND come from the germline V gene (reference sequence). The CDR3 region is CASSIPSDRYNEQFF. CDR3 nucleotides: TGTGCCAGTAGTATCCCCTCAGACAGGTACAATGAGCAGTTCTTC.